This record looks at one T cell receptor (beta chain) sequence and its context. Trimming left V 3 bases short and J 4 bases short, with 7 bases between. Per germline, CDR1 SEHNR and CDR2 FQNEAQ (reference sequence). The CDR3 has 14 amino acids. The sample originates from a study of control samples from healthy donors and cancer patients. TCRdb's copy holds only in-frame clones and misses some; the assay was immunoSEQ multiplex PCR. The sample holds about 31,000 clones, approximately 94% seen once. The sequencing sample was made of blood. The receptor was derived from a man in his sixties in good health. This rearrangement joins TRBV7-9 to TRBJ1-6, with no clear D. This CDR3 reads CASSFPSYNSPLHF. The CDR3 DNA follows: TGTGCCAGCAGCTTCCCCAGTTATAATTCACCCCTCCACTTT.